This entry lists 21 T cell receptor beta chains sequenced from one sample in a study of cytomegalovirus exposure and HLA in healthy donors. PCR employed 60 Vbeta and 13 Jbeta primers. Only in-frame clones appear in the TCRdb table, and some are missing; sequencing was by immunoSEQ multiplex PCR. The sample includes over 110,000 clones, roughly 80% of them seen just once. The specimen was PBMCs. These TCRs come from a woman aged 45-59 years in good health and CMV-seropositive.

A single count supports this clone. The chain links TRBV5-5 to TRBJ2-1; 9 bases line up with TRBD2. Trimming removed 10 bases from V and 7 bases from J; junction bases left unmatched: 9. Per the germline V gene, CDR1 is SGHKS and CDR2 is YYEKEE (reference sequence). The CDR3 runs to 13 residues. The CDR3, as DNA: TGTGCCGCGGGGCGGGGGGGCCGGAATGAGCAGTTCTTC. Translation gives CAAGRGGRNEQFF.

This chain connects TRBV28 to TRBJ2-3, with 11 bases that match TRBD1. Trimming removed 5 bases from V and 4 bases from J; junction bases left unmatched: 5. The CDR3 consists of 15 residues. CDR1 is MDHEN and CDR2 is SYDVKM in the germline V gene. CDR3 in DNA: TGTGCCAGCAGTCCCGGGGACAGGGGGGCAGATACGCAGTATTTT. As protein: CASSPGDRGADTQYF.

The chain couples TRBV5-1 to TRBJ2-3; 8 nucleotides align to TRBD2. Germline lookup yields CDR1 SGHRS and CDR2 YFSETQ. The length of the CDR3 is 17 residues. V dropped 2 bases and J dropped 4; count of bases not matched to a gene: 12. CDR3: CASSFSSQPAGADTQYF. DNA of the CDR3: TGCGCCAGCAGCTTTTCTTCTCAACCAGCGGGGGCAGATACGCAGTATTTT.

DNA for the CDR3: TGTGCCAGCAGCTTTCAAACAGGAATCTACGAGCAGTACTTC. Encoded protein: CASSFQTGIYEQYF. This chain joins TRBV7-9 and TRBJ2-7, with TRBD1 as a possible D gene (5 bases). Deletions cut 3 bases from V and 3 bases from J, with 12 bases between. CDR1 is SEHNR, CDR2 FQNEAQ, per germline (reference sequence). The CDR3 extends over 14 amino acids.

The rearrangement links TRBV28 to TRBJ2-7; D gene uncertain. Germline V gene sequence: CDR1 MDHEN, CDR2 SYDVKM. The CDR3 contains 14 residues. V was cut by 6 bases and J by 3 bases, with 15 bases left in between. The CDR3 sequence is CASSRADWSYEQYF. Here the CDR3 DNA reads TGTGCCAGCAGCCGAGCCGATTGGAGCTACGAGCAGTACTTC.

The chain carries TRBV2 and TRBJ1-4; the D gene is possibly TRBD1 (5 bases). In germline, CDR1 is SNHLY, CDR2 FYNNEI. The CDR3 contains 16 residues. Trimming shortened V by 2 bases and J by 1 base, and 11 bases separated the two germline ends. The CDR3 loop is CASSERKGQTNEKLFF. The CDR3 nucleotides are TGTGCCAGCAGTGAAAGGAAGGGGCAAACTAATGAAAAACTGTTTTTT.

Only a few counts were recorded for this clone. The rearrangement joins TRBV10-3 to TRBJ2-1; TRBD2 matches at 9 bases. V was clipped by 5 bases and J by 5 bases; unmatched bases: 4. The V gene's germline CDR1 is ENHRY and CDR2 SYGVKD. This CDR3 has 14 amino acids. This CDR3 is CAISSGGNNNEQFF. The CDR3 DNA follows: TGTGCCATCAGTAGCGGGGGGAATAACAATGAGCAGTTCTTC.

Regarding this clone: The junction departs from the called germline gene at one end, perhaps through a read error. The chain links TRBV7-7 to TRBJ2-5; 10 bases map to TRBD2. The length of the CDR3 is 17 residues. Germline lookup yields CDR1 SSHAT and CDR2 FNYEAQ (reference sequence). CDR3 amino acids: CASSLGRSGGAQETQYF. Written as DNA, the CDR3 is TGTGCTAGCAGCTTAGGGAGGAGCGGGGGGGCCCAAGAGACCCAGTACTTC.

CDR3 coding DNA: TGTGCCTGGAGTTTACAGGGGGGCACTAATGAAAAACTGTTTTTT. Translating it yields CAWSLQGGTNEKLFF. The chain is built from TRBV30 and TRBJ1-4; 8 bases are a match to TRBD1. The CDR3 covers 15 residues. Looked up from germline, CDR1 is GTSNPN and CDR2 is SVGIG (reference sequence). V was clipped by 2 bases and J by 2 bases; unmatched bases: 4.

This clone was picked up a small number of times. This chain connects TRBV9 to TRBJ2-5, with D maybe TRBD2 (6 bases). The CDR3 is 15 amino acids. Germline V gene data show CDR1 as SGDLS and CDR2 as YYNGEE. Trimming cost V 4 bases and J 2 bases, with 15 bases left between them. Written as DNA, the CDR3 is TGTGCCAGCAGCTTCGGGACTTTTCTTCAAGAGACCCAGTACTTC. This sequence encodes CASSFGTFLQETQYF.

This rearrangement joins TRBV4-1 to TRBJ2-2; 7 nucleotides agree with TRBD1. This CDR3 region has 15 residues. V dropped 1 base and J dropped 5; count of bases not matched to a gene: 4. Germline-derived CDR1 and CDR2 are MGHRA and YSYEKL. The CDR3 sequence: CASSQGQGRTGELFF. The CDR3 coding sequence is TGCGCCAGCAGCCAAGGACAGGGTAGGACCGGGGAGCTGTTTTTT.

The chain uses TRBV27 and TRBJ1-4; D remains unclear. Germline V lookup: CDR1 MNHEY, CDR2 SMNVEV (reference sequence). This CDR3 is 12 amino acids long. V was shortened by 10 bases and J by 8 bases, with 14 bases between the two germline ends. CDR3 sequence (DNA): TGTGCCACCTCTGACCCGGGAGAAAAACTGTTTTTT. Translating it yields CATSDPGEKLFF. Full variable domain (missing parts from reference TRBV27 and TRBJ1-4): EAQVTQNPRYLITVTGKKLTVTCSQNMNHEYMSWYRQDPGLGLRQIYYSMNVEVTDKGDVPEGYKVSRKEKRNFPLILESPSPNQTSLYFCATSDPGEKLFFGSGTQLSVL.

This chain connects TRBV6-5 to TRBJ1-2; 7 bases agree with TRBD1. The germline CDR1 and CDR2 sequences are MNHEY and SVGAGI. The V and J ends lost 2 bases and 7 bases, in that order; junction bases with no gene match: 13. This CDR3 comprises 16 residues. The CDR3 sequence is CASSYLNSGTEGGYTF. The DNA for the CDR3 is TGTGCCAGCAGTTACCTAAATTCCGGGACAGAAGGTGGCTACACCTTC.

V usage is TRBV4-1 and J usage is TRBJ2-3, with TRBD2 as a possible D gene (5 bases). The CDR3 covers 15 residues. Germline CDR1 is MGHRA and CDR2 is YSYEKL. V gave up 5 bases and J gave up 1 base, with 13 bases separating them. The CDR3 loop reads CASSFRGIGTDTQYF. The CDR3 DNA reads TGCGCCAGCAGCTTCCGAGGGATCGGCACAGATACGCAGTATTTT.

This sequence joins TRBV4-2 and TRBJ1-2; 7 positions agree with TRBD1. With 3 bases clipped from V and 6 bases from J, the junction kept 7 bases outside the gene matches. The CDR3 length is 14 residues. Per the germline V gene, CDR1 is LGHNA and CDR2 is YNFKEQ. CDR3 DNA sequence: TGTGCCAGCAGCCAGGAGACAGGGATGCATGGCTACACCTTC. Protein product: CASSQETGMHGYTF.

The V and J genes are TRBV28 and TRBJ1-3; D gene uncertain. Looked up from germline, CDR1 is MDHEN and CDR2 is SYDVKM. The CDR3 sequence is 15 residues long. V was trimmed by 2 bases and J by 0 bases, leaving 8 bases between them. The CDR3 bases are TGTGCCAGCAGTTTAATCGAGAACTCTGGAAACACCATATATTTT. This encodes CASSLIENSGNTIYF.

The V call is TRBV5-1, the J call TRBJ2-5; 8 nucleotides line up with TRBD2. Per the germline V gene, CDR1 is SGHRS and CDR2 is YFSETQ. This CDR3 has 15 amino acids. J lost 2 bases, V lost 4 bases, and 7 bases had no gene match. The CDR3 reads CASSRSLAGQETQYF. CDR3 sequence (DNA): TGCGCCAGCAGCCGCTCCTTAGCGGGGCAAGAGACCCAGTACTTC.

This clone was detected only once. Here the CDR3 reads CASSYNSGSYEQYF. The CDR3 nucleotides are TGTGCCAGCAGTTATAACAGCGGCTCCTACGAGCAGTACTTC. This sequence joins TRBV27 and TRBJ2-7; tentatively, D is TRBD2 (5 bases). Germline assignment: CDR1 MNHEY and CDR2 SMNVEV (reference sequence). This CDR3 is built from 14 residues. Trimming removed 4 bases at V and 0 bases at J, with 10 bases between.

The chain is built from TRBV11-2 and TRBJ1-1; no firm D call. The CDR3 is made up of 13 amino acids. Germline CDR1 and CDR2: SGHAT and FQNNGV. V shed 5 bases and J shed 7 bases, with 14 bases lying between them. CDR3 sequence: CASSPIGIIEAFF. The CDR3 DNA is TGTGCCAGCAGCCCCATCGGTATTATTGAAGCTTTCTTT.

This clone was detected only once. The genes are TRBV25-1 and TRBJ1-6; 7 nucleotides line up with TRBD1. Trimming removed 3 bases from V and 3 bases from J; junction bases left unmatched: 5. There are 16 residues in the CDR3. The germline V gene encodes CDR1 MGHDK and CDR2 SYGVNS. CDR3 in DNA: TGTGCCAGCAGTGATCTAGGACAGGTCTATAATTCACCCCTCCACTTT. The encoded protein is CASSDLGQVYNSPLHF.

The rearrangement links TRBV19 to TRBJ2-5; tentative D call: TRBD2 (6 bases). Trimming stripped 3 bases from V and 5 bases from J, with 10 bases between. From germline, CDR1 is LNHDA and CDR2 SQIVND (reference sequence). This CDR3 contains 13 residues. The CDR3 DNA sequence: TGTGCCAGTAGTATGAGGAGGGACGAGACCCAGTACTTC. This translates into CASSMRRDETQYF.